This TCR beta chain was captured in a study of blood T cell repertoires in COVID-19. Profiling relied on immunoSEQ multiplex PCR, and the TCRdb table lists in-frame clones only, not all of them. The table lists nearly 350,000 clones, about 89% of them singletons. V lost 7 bases and J 6 bases, leaving 16 bases between the germline ends. Germline CDR1 MNHEY, CDR2 SMNVEV (reference sequence). This CDR3 has 15 amino acids. There are a few counts of this clone. V and J are TRBV27 and TRBJ1-6; D gene ambiguous. The receptor was isolated from a woman in her 50s with COVID-19, enrolled during active disease. Sequenced: peripheral blood. Here the CDR3 reads CASNSWSVSNSPLHF. CDR3 nucleotide sequence: TGTGCCAGCAATAGTTGGTCGGTGTCTAATTCACCCCTCCACTTT.